Presented here are 20 T cell receptor beta chains from one specimen sequenced in a study of tumor and adjacent non-tumor tissue in lung cancer. A modified ARM-PCR protocol with three rounds of nested PCR amplified TCRbeta. TCRdb fed the multiplex PCR reads into MiXCR, producing one record per CDR3 protein. The top ten clones hold less than 15% of a sample with about 75,000 distinct CDR3 sequences, around four fifths of them seen once. This sample's RNA came from whole unsorted tissue. The sample was lung tumor tissue. The receptors were gathered from a woman aged 45-59 years with non-small cell lung cancer.

Concerning this clonotype: Given a much more abundant clone one base away, this may be a read error. The chain employs TRBV28 and TRBJ2-1; 13 bases map to TRBD2. The length of the CDR3 is 19 residues. With 2 bases clipped from V and 7 bases from J, the junction kept 14 bases outside the gene matches. Germline-derived CDR1 and CDR2 are MDHEN and SYDVKM. The CDR3 loop is CASSLGGSALAGGPNEQFF. In nucleotides, the CDR3 is TGTGCCAGCAGTTTAGGTGGCTCGGCACTAGCGGGAGGGCCAAATGAGCAGTTCTTC.

A word on this clonotype: It is likely a read error, because the conserved phenylalanine at the end of the CDR3 is missing. The chain carries TRBV10-3 and TRBJ2-2; tentative D call: TRBD2 (6 bases). The CDR3 is made up of 14 amino acids. V gave up 6 bases and J gave up 4 bases, with 12 bases separating them. CDR1 and CDR2 from the germline V gene are ENHRY and SYGVKD. The CDR3 is CAIRPGGTTGELFI. In nucleotides, the CDR3 is TGTGCCATCAGACCCGGCGGGACCACCGGGGAGCTGTTTATT.

In its sample, this clonotype was seen many times. The V and J genes are TRBV6-1 and TRBJ2-7; maybe TRBD2 (6 bases). The length of the CDR3 is 15 residues. Germline-derived CDR1 and CDR2 are MNHNS and SASEGT. Trimming took off 1 base at V and 2 bases at J, with 12 bases between the two ends. This CDR3 reads CASSEEVSGPYEQYF. The CDR3 DNA follows: TGTGCCAGCAGTGAAGAAGTTAGCGGACCCTACGAGCAGTACTTC.

This clonotype appeared a single time. Mismatch with germline at one junction end may stem from a read error. Here the CDR3 reads CTSLDSTGSDTQYF. CDR3 coding DNA: TGTACCAGCCTAGACTCGACAGGTTCAGATACGCAGTATTTT. The chain combines TRBV11-2 with TRBJ2-3; a possible D gene is TRBD1 (6 bases). The CDR3 spans 14 residues. Per the germline V gene, CDR1 is SGHAT and CDR2 is FQNNGV.

This clonotype was seen repeatedly, ten times or more. The CDR3: CASTMTGTPWEQYF. CDR3 bases: TGTGCCAGCACCATGACAGGGACCCCCTGGGAGCAGTACTTC. This chain uses TRBV28 with TRBJ2-7; 7 positions agree with TRBD1. Germline-derived CDR1 and CDR2 are MDHEN and SYDVKM. This CDR3 has 14 amino acids. Trimming at V came to 7 bases and at J to 7 bases, leaving 13 bases not matched to a gene.

About this clonotype itself: At one end the junction does not follow the germline gene, possibly because of a read error. The gene calls are TRBV7-9 and TRBJ2-5; possibly TRBD2 for D (7 bases). The CDR3 has 17 amino acids. Germline V gene data show CDR1 as SEHNR and CDR2 as FQNEAQ (reference sequence). CDR3 sequence: CVSSPPGGQQPIKTQCF. CDR3 DNA: TGTGTCAGCAGCCCCCCGGGGGGACAACAACCGATAAAGACCCAGTGCTTC. Filled out from reference TRBV7-9 and TRBJ2-5, the complete variable domain reads DTGVSQNPRHKITKRGQNVTFRCDPISEHNRLYWYRQTLGQGPEFLTYFQNEAQLEKSRLLSDRFSAERPKGSFSTLEIQRTEQGDSAMYLCVSSPPGGQQPIKTQCFGPGTRLLVL.

This clonotype was counted ten times or more. The chain is built from TRBV5-1 and TRBJ2-1, with 8 positions matching TRBD1. The germline V gene has CDR1 SGHRS and CDR2 YFSETQ. V gave up 4 bases and J gave up 7 bases; unmatched junction bases: 4. The CDR3 extends over 13 amino acids. The CDR3 loop is CASSVRQGNEQFF. The CDR3 bases are TGCGCCAGCAGCGTAAGACAGGGGAATGAGCAGTTCTTC.

Worth noting for this clonotype: The CDR3 carries no conserved terminal phenylalanine or tryptophan, so it likely arises from a read error. This chain connects TRBV11-1 to TRBJ2-2; TRBD2 aligns across 7 bases. The CDR3 has 18 residues. Germline V lookup: CDR1 SGHAT, CDR2 FQDESV (reference sequence). CDR3 sequence: CAGSVAISGTYHTGELFS. The DNA of the CDR3 is TGTGCCGGCAGCGTAGCTATCAGCGGGACTTACCACACCGGGGAGCTGTTTTCT.

A remark on this clonotype: The junction departs from the called germline gene at one end, perhaps through a read error. This rearrangement joins TRBV5-5 to TRBJ2-7, with a weak D call TRBD1 (5 bases). The CDR3 sequence is 16 residues long. Germline assignment: CDR1 SGHKS and CDR2 YYEKEE (reference sequence). CDR3 protein: CASRFSIIDRAYEQCF. The CDR3 DNA reads TGTGCCAGCAGGTTCTCCATTATCGACAGAGCCTACGAGCAGTGCTTC.

This clonotype was recorded many times. The chain is built from TRBV6-5 and TRBJ2-7; 15 bases align to TRBD2. There are 17 residues in the CDR3. CDR1 is MNHEY and CDR2 is SVGAGI in the germline V gene. The V segment lost 0 bases and the J segment 7 bases; nucleotides outside the gene matches: 7. The CDR3 loop reads CASSYSIYGLAGGEQYF. The CDR3, as DNA: TGTGCCAGCAGTTACTCGATATACGGACTAGCGGGAGGGGAGCAGTACTTC.

About this clonotype itself: A read error may produce the germline difference seen at one junction end. The rearrangement joins TRBV29-1 to TRBJ2-7, with D tentatively TRBD2 (5 bases). Germline V gives CDR1 SQVTM, CDR2 ANQGSEA. CDR3 size: 13 residues. The CDR3 sequence is CSVSKDPTYERYF. CDR3 nucleotides: TGCAGCGTTTCCAAGGACCCCACCTACGAGCGGTATTTC.

As concerns this clonotype: One end of the junction varies from germline; a read error may be responsible. This rearrangement joins TRBV12-3 or TRBV12-4 to TRBJ2-1; possibly TRBD1 or TRBD2 for D (5 bases each). The CDR3 is made up of 16 amino acids. The CDR3 DNA sequence: TGTGCCAGCAGTTCCCGGGACGTCGGAGCCCACAATGAACAGTTCTTC. It specifies CASSSRDVGAHNEQFF.

As to this clonotype: Germline is not matched at one junction end, which may reflect a read error. The chain carries TRBV10-3 and TRBJ2-2, with D possibly TRBD2 on 5 matching bases. The CDR3 consists of 13 residues. In germline, CDR1 is ENHRY, CDR2 SYGVKD. The CDR3 is CATGGPNTGEPFF. DNA for the CDR3: TGTGCCACCGGTGGGCCTAACACCGGGGAGCCGTTTTTT.

This clonotype was found once. The junction and the germline gene differ at one end; a read error may be behind it. This chain's CDR3 is CASSTTGSASHEQYF. For the CDR3, the DNA is TGTGCCAGCAGCACGACAGGGTCGGCCTCCCACGAGCAGTACTTC. The J gene is TRBJ2-7, the V gene TRBV11-1; 7 bases line up with TRBD1. Germline V CDR1 and CDR2: SGHAT, FQDESV (reference sequence). The CDR3 has 15 amino acids.

This clonotype was seen ten or more times. The chain links TRBV11-1 to TRBJ2-1, with 7 bases fitting TRBD1. Germline V lookup: CDR1 SGHAT, CDR2 FQDESV (reference sequence). CDR3 length equals 14 residues. With V trimmed by 5 bases and J by 6 bases, 7 bases remained unmatched. This CDR3 is CASSHRGRINEQFF. The DNA for the CDR3 is TGTGCCAGCAGCCACAGGGGTCGGATCAATGAGCAGTTCTTC.

This clonotype has a count of ten or more. The rearrangement links TRBV4-2 to TRBJ2-7; 9 bases line up with TRBD2. The CDR3 is 16 amino acids. The germline V gene encodes CDR1 LGHNA and CDR2 YNFKEQ. V lost 0 bases to trimming and J lost 1 base; unmatched junction nucleotides: 4. The DNA for the CDR3 is TGTGCCAGCAGCCAAGATGAGACTAGCGGATCCTACGAGCAGTACTTC. This sequence encodes CASSQDETSGSYEQYF.

As regards this clonotype: A read error is likely, as this CDR3 ends without the conserved phenylalanine or tryptophan. Because the CDR3's place on the DNA is in doubt, the DNA is left out and the CDR3 is given as listed by TCRdb. This chain uses TRBV12-3 or TRBV12-4 with TRBJ2-1; the table gives TRBD2 as D, unverified against the DNA. The CDR3 contains 12 residues when both ends are counted. The CDR3 here is CASSLKAGRVFI.

This chain links TRBV11-2 with TRBJ2-7; D not resolved. The V and J ends lost 5 bases and 2 bases respectively, with 13 bases between them. The germline gives CDR1 SGHAT, CDR2 FQNNGV. This CDR3 is 14 amino acids long. DNA for the CDR3: TGTGCCAGCAGCCAGACGTATACTGCCTACGAGCAGTACTTC. Its protein product is CASSQTYTAYEQYF.

On this clonotype: The missing conserved phenylalanine or tryptophan at the end of this CDR3 makes a read error likely. Because the CDR3's place on the DNA is in doubt, the DNA is left out and the CDR3 is given as listed by TCRdb. This rearrangement joins TRBV12-3 or TRBV12-4 to TRBJ2-1; the D call of TRBD2 is as the table states it, not checked on the DNA. Including both end residues, the CDR3 is 11 amino acids long. CDR3 region: CVSTVAGERFY.

This chain uses TRBV6-5 with TRBJ2-5, with D uncertain. Per the germline V gene, CDR1 is MNHEY and CDR2 is SVGAGI. The CDR3 totals 11 residues. Trimming removed 10 bases at V and 8 bases at J, with 14 bases between. The CDR3 protein is CANRRHGTQYF. Here the CDR3 DNA reads TGTGCCAACAGACGCCATGGCACCCAGTACTTC.